These 4 T cell receptor beta chains were all obtained from the same sample, sequenced in a study of cytomegalovirus exposure and HLA in healthy donors. PCR employed 60 Vbeta and 13 Jbeta primers. Repertoires were generated with immunoSEQ multiplex PCR, while TCRdb's copy carries only in-frame clones and drops some. The data contain under 200,000 clones, around 64% of them singletons. Sequencing input: PBMCs. The receptors originated from a woman in her thirties in good health and CMV-seronegative.

The rearrangement joins TRBV27 to TRBJ2-7, with 10 bases aligning to TRBD1. CDR1 is MNHEY, CDR2 SMNVEV, per germline (reference sequence). Trimming took 7 bases from V and 6 from J; bases not matched to a gene: 9. The CDR3 is 14 amino acids. The CDR3 sequence is CASTFVTGGGEQYF. The DNA for the CDR3 is TGTGCCAGCACCTTCGTGACAGGGGGCGGCGAGCAGTACTTC.

The table lists this clone with a few counts. The V gene is TRBV5-5, the J gene TRBJ2-1, with 9 bases aligning to TRBD1. The CDR3 loop spans 14 amino acids. J was trimmed by 3 bases and V by 4 bases; bases with no gene match: 2. Germline CDR1 and CDR2: SGHKS and YYEKEE (reference sequence). In DNA form, the CDR3 reads TGTGCCAGCAGCGGGACAGGGAGCTACAATGAGCAGTTCTTC. It yields the protein CASSGTGSYNEQFF.

The V gene is TRBV29-1, the J gene TRBJ1-4; D is ambiguous. The CDR3 has 13 residues. Trimming left V 6 bases short and J 10 bases short, with 18 bases between. CDR1 is SQVTM and CDR2 is ANQGSEA in the germline V gene. The CDR3: CSVLVVDLTKLFF. As DNA, the CDR3 is TGCAGCGTCCTAGTAGTAGATTTGACAAAACTGTTTTTT.

This clone was seen only once. The CDR3 bases are TGTGCCAGCTCAACCACCGTTACCGGGTGGTTCTTC. Translating it yields CASSTTVTGWFF. The V call is TRBV18, the J call TRBJ2-1; D is undetermined. This CDR3 is 12 amino acids long. V was cut by 5 bases and J by 15 bases, with 17 bases left in between. The germline V gene encodes CDR1 KGHSH and CDR2 LQKENI. The full variable domain, its missing parts supplied by reference TRBV18 and TRBJ2-1, is NAGVMQNPRHLVRRRGQEARLRCSPMKGHSHVYWYRQLPEEGLKFMVYLQKENIIDESGMPKERFSAEFPKEGPSILRIQQVVRGDSAAYFCASSTTVTGWFFGPGTRLTVL.